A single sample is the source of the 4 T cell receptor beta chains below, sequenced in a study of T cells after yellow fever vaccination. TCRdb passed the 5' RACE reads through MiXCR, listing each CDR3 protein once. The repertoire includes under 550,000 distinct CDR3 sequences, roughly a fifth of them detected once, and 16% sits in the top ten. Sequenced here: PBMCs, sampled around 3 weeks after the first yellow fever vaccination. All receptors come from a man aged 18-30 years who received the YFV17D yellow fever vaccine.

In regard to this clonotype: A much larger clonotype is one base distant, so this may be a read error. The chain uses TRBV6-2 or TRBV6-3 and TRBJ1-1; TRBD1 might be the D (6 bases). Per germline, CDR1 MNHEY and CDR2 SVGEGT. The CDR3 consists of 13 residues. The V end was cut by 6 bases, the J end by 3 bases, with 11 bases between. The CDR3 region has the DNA TGTGCCAGCAGATTCACAGGGTACACTGAAGCTTTCTTT. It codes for CASRFTGYTEAFF.

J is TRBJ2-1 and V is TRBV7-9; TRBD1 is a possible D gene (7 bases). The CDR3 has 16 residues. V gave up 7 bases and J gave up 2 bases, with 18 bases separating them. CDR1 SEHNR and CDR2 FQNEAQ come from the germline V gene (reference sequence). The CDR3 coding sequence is TGTGCCAGCACCCCGCCCGCCAGGGGGGCCTACAATGAGCAGTTCTTC. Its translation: CASTPPARGAYNEQFF.

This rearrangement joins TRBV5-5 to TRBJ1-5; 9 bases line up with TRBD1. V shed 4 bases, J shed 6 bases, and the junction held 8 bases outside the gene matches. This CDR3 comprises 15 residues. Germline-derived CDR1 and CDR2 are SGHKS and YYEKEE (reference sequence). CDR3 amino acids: CASSNGTGYSQPQHF. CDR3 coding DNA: TGTGCCAGCAGCAATGGGACAGGGTACAGTCAGCCCCAGCATTTT.

The CDR3 loop is CSARWERGNYEQYF. The CDR3 nucleotides read TGCAGTGCTAGGTGGGAGCGTGGGAACTACGAGCAGTACTTC. The chain couples TRBV20-1 to TRBJ2-7, with a possible D match to TRBD2 (5 bases). The CDR3 sequence is 14 residues long. V gave up 3 bases and J gave up 3 bases, with 15 bases separating them. The germline CDR1 and CDR2 sequences are DFQATT and SNEGSKA (reference sequence).